The 17 T cell receptor beta chains presented below share a single source sample, sequenced in a study of tumor-infiltrating lymphocytes in oesophageal squamous cell carcinoma. TCRdb recomputed calls from the PCR reads with MiXCR, one row per CDR3 protein. The data show some 18,000 distinct CDR3 sequences, with about 38% seen just once and 8% to 11% held by the top ten. The source material was normal esophageal tissue next to the tumor. These receptors came from a male donor with esophageal squamous cell carcinoma.

This clonotype was seen ten or more times. The CDR3, as DNA: TGTGCCAGCAGTCGAACTAGCAATGAGCAGTACTTC. This codes for CASSRTSNEQYF. The gene calls are TRBV12-3 or TRBV12-4 and TRBJ2-1; D is perhaps TRBD2 (6 bases). The DNA end is a closer match to TRBJ2-7, so the J assignment may be wrong. This CDR3 comprises 12 residues.

This clonotype occurred many times. This rearrangement joins TRBV28 to TRBJ1-5; D not certain. The CDR3 contains 12 residues. The V and J ends lost 3 bases and 6 bases respectively, with 6 bases between them. The germline gives CDR1 MDHEN, CDR2 SYDVKM. The CDR3 DNA is TGTGCCAGCAGTTTTTATGGTCAGCCCCAGCATTTT. Protein sequence: CASSFYGQPQHF.

This clonotype was detected many times. The V call is TRBV11-3, the J call TRBJ2-3; D is perhaps TRBD1 (6 bases). Looked up from germline, CDR1 is SGHNT and CDR2 is YENEEA. This CDR3 comprises 16 residues. Trimming took off 2 bases at V and 1 base at J, with 13 bases between the two ends. CDR3 protein: CASSLRTAIGTDTQYF. In nucleotides, the CDR3 is TGTGCCAGCAGCTTAAGGACAGCGATTGGCACAGATACGCAGTATTTT.

This clonotype was observed a handful of times. The chain links TRBV5-4 to TRBJ2-5, with D maybe TRBD2 (7 bases). Trimming removed 3 bases at V and 5 bases at J, with 20 bases between. Germline lookup yields CDR1 SGHNT and CDR2 YYREEE (reference sequence). This CDR3 is built from 16 residues. The CDR3 sequence is CASSSAGGRPWETQYF. The CDR3 DNA follows: TGTGCCAGCAGCTCCGCCGGGGGGCGCCCCTGGGAGACCCAGTACTTC. The full variable domain, completed using reference TRBV5-4 and TRBJ2-5, is ETGVTQSPTHLIKTRGQQVTLRCSSQSGHNTVSWYQQALGQGPQFIFQYYREEENGRGNFPPRFSGLQFPNYSSELNVNALELDDSALYLCASSSAGGRPWETQYFGPGTRLLVL.

The sample holds many counts of this clonotype. J is TRBJ2-1 and V is TRBV19, with D possibly called TRBD1 or TRBD2 (5 bases each). V lost 8 bases and J 3 bases, leaving 14 bases between the germline ends. This CDR3 contains 14 residues. Germline lookup yields CDR1 LNHDA and CDR2 SQIVND (reference sequence). The CDR3 DNA reads TGTGCCAGTTGGGACCCCATGGACTACAATGAGCAGTTCTTC. This sequence encodes CASWDPMDYNEQFF.

This rearrangement joins TRBV7-2 to TRBJ2-1; TRBD2 matches at 10 bases. Looked up from germline, CDR1 is SGHTA and CDR2 is FQGNSA. Trimming took 4 bases from V and 6 from J; bases not matched to a gene: 6. The CDR3 consists of 15 residues. The CDR3 DNA sequence: TGTGCCAGCAGCTCCCTAGCGGGAGTAACCAATGAGCAGTTCTTC. Translated: CASSSLAGVTNEQFF.

This chain joins TRBV28 and TRBJ2-5, with D hard to call. The DNA end is more similar to TRBJ1-2, so the J call may be wrong. Germline assignment: CDR1 MDHEN and CDR2 SYDVKM. This CDR3 contains 11 residues. CDR3 loop: CASSQTRGYTF. In DNA form, the CDR3 reads TGTGCCAGCAGTCAGACGAGGGGCTACACCTTC.

This clonotype was observed a few times. The chain recombines TRBV7-3 with TRBJ2-1; D is ambiguous. Germline V CDR1 and CDR2: SGHTA, FQGTGA. The CDR3 sequence is 11 residues long. Trimming removed 2 bases at V and 6 bases at J, with 2 bases between. The CDR3 loop reads CASSLGNEQFF. CDR3 DNA sequence: TGTGCCAGCAGCTTAGGCAATGAGCAGTTCTTC. The variable domain in full, with the rest retrieved from reference TRBV7-3 and TRBJ2-1, is GAGVSQTPSNKVTEKGKYVELRCDPISGHTALYWYRQSLGQGPEFLIYFQGTGAADDSGLPNDRFFAVRPEGSVSTLKIQRTERGDSAVYLCASSLGNEQFFGPGTRLTVL.

This clonotype was counted at least ten times. Possible read error: a much larger clone is one base away. This chain connects TRBV12-3 or TRBV12-4 to TRBJ2-7; no clear D. The CDR3 runs 14 residues. Trimming stripped 3 bases from V and 7 bases from J, with 16 bases between. The CDR3 protein is CASSFHTAYNEQYF. The CDR3 region has the DNA TGTGCCAGCAGTTTTCACACAGCTTACAATGAGCAGTACTTC.

This chain links TRBV30 with TRBJ1-2; 8 bases line up with TRBD1. Trimming at V came to 5 bases and at J to 4 bases, leaving 6 bases not matched to a gene. The CDR3 is made up of 13 amino acids. Germline lookup yields CDR1 GTSNPN and CDR2 SVGIG (reference sequence). CDR3 sequence: CAWWKGTGYGYTF. The CDR3 nucleotides read TGTGCCTGGTGGAAAGGGACAGGCTATGGCTACACCTTC. The variable domain in full, completed from reference TRBV30 and TRBJ1-2, reads SQTIHQWPATLVQPVGSPLSLECTVEGTSNPNLYWYRQAAGRGLQLLFYSVGIGQISSEVPQNLSASRPQDRQFILSSKKLLLSDSGFYLCAWWKGTGYGYTFGSGTRLTVV.

For this clonotype: The germline gene is not matched at one end of the junction; a read error may be the cause. Written as DNA, the CDR3 is TGTGCCAGCAGTGTGGGCCGGGACAGGTACACAGATACGCAGTATTTT. Translation: CASSVGRDRYTDTQYF. The chain uses TRBV10-1 and TRBJ2-3; 8 bases align to TRBD1. CDR1 and CDR2 from the germline V gene are WNHNN and SYGVQD (reference sequence). This CDR3 spans 16 amino acids.

The V and J genes are TRBV6-1 and TRBJ2-7; no reliable D call. From germline, CDR1 is MNHNS and CDR2 SASEGT. The CDR3 contains 17 residues. Trimming stripped 5 bases from V and 0 bases from J, with 20 bases between. The CDR3 region is CASSSVTLAYPSYEQYF. The CDR3 nucleotides are TGTGCCAGCAGTTCTGTTACGTTGGCGTACCCCTCCTACGAGCAGTACTTC.

This clonotype is labeled as medium-sized. The chain couples TRBV7-2 to TRBJ2-7, with 9 nucleotides matching TRBD2. Germline V lookup: CDR1 SGHTA, CDR2 FQGNSA. V gave up 5 bases and J gave up 3 bases; unmatched junction bases: 8. CDR3 length: 15 amino acids. The CDR3 loop reads CASSPNSGRGYEQYF. The CDR3 bases are TGTGCCAGCAGCCCAAATAGCGGGAGAGGCTACGAGCAGTACTTC.

The chain has TRBV12-3 or TRBV12-4 and TRBJ2-5, with 11 bases aligning to TRBD2. The V and J ends lost 4 bases and 11 bases, in that order; junction bases with no gene match: 12. The length of the CDR3 is 15 residues. CDR3 sequence: CASSSGTSGDNEQYF. CDR3 in DNA: TGTGCCAGCAGTTCCGGGACTAGCGGAGACAATGAGCAGTACTTC.

This clonotype was detected ten times or more. This chain uses TRBV11-3 with TRBJ2-3; tentatively, D is TRBD1 (5 bases). Germline CDR1 reads SGHNT; CDR2 reads YENEEA. Trimming took 8 bases from V and 2 from J, leaving 14 bases between them. The CDR3 covers 14 residues. The CDR3 loop is CASGPGQITDTQYF. DNA for the CDR3: TGTGCCAGCGGGCCAGGACAAATCACAGATACGCAGTATTTT.

This clonotype has at least ten counts. The chain recombines TRBV5-1 with TRBJ2-3; 10 nucleotides match TRBD2. The V gene end was trimmed by 4 bases and the J gene end by 6 bases; junction bases not matched to a gene: 14. Germline V CDR1 and CDR2: SGHRS, YFSETQ. The CDR3 has 17 residues. Here the CDR3 DNA reads TGCGCCAGCAGCGCGGACAGGGTTACTAGCGGGACGGATACGCAGTATTTT. Amino acid sequence: CASSADRVTSGTDTQYF.

This sequence joins TRBV7-8 and TRBJ2-3, with 11 bases matching TRBD2. The CDR3 has 16 residues. V gave up 4 bases and J gave up 4 bases; unmatched junction bases: 7. The germline CDR1 and CDR2 sequences are SGHVS and FQNEAQ. Here the CDR3 reads CASSYTSGRSADTQYF. The CDR3 bases are TGTGCCAGCAGCTACACTAGCGGGAGATCCGCAGATACGCAGTATTTT.